This T cell receptor (beta chain) emerged from a study of blood T cells in healthy people across ages. This clonotype was observed a few times. Its target is not known. Next came a second PCR, run for about 7 to 12 cycles, which used a sample-barcoded 5' primer along with a J-beta primer mix. From the 5' RACE reads, TCRdb called clonotypes with MiXCR, one entry per CDR3 protein. The table has hundreds of thousands of distinct CDR3 sequences, around 21% seen once. General study results and limits: Lack of knowledge of donor CMV status possibly confounded expanded clonotype changes.

The CDR3 is made up of 15 amino acids. The germline V and J ends were trimmed by 2 bases and 11 bases, with 18 bases remaining between them. The TCR was taken from a man between 65 and 85 years old in good health. The sequenced sample consisted of blood. The chain recombines TRBV12-3 or TRBV12-4 with TRBJ1-4, with no clear D. The CDR3 coding sequence is TGTGCCAGCAGTTTACCCCCGCCCCCCCCAGTTAAACTGTTTTTT. This gives the protein CASSLPPPPPVKLFF.